This T cell receptor beta chain was profiled in a study of shared clonotypes between healthy human individuals. Overall study context: Researchers assigned three CD4 naive, three CD4 memory, two CD8 naive and one CD8 memory plate to each donor.

This clone was seen only a few times. The antigen remains unidentified. General study points: What naive subsets generally showed was a larger estimated richness than memory subsets showed. Sharing across four donors was seen in 4.5% to 5.5% of naive CD4 clonotypes.

The investigators split CD4+ cells into a CD45RA+ naive subset and a CD45RA-negative memory subset. J gave up 8 bases and V 4 bases, and 10 bases lay outside the gene matches. CDR3 length: 15 residues. Looked up from germline, CDR1 is SEHNR and CDR2 is FQNEAQ (reference sequence). Using immunoSEQ multiplex PCR, the repertoire was profiled, and TCRdb retains in-frame clones only, with some absent. The sample holds 330,000 or so clones, around 79% seen once. The genes are TRBV7-9 and TRBJ2-1, with 8 bases matching TRBD2. The receptor was derived from a man aged 30 to 45 in good health. The sequencing sample was made of memory CD4+ T cells sorted from blood. Documented subset: CD45RA-negative fraction. The CDR3 DNA reads as TGTGCCAGCAGCTACTCCGGGACTAGTTTAGATGAGCAGTTCTTC. It translates to CASSYSGTSLDEQFF.